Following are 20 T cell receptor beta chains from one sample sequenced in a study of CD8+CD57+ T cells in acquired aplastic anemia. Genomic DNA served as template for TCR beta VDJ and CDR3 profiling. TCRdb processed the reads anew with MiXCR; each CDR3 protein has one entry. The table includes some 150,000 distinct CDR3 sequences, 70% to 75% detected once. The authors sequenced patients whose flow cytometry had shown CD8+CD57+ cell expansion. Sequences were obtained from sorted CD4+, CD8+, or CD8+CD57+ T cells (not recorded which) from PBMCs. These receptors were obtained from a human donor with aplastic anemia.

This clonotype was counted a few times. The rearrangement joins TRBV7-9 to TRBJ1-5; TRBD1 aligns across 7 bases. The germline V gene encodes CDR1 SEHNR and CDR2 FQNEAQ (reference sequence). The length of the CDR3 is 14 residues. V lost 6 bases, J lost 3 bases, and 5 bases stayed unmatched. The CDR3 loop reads CASRRQGPNQPQHF. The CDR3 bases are TGTGCCAGCAGACGACAGGGTCCCAATCAGCCCCAGCATTTT.

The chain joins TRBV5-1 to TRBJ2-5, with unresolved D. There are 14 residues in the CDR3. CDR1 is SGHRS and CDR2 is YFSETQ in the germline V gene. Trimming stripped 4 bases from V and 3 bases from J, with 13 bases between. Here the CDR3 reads CASSVSLQEETQYF. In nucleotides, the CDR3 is TGCGCCAGCAGCGTCTCCCTGCAGGAAGAGACCCAGTACTTC. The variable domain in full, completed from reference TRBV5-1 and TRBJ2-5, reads KAGVTQTPRYLIKTRGQQVTLSCSPISGHRSVSWYQQTPGQGLQFLFEYFSETQRNKGNFPGRFSGRQFSNSRSEMNVSTLELGDSALYLCASSVSLQEETQYFGPGTRLLVL.

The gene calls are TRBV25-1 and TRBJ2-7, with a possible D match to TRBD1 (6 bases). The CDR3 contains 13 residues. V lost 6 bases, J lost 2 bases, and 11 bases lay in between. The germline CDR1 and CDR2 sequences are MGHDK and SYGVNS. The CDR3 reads CASRPGQTYEQYF. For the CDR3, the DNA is TGTGCCAGCAGGCCCGGACAGACCTACGAGCAGTACTTC.

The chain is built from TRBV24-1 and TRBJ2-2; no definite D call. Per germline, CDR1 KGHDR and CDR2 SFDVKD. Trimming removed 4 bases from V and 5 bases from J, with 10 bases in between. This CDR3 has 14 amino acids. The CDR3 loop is CATSDPRETGELFF. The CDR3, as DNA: TGTGCCACCAGTGACCCTAGAGAGACCGGGGAGCTGTTTTTT.

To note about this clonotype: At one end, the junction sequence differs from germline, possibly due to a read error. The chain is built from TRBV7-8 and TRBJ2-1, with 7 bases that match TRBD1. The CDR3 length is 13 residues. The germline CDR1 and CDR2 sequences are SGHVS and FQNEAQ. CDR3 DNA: TGTGCCAGCAGCAAAGGACAGGACAATGAGCAATTCTTC. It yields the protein CASSKGQDNEQFF.

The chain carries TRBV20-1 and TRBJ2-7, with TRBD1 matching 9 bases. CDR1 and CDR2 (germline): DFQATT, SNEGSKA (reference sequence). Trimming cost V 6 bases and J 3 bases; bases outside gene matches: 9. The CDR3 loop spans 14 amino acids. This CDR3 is CSAPLDRGGYEQYF. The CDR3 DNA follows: TGCAGTGCGCCCCTGGACAGGGGCGGCTACGAGCAGTACTTC.

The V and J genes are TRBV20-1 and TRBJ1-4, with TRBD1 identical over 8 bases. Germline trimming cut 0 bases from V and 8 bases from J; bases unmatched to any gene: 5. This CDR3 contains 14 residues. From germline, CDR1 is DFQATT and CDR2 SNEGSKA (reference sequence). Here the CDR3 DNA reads TGCAGTGCTAGAGACAGGGGGCGGGAGGAAAAACTGTTTTTT. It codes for CSARDRGREEKLFF.

CDR3 region: CASSSPGLVYEQYF. The CDR3 nucleotides are TGTGCCAGCAGCTCCCCGGGACTTGTCTACGAGCAGTACTTC. The chain recombines TRBV7-9 with TRBJ2-7, with D possibly matching TRBD2 (6 bases). The germline V gene has CDR1 SEHNR and CDR2 FQNEAQ (reference sequence). Trimming removed 4 bases at V and 3 bases at J, with 13 bases between. The CDR3 runs to 14 residues.

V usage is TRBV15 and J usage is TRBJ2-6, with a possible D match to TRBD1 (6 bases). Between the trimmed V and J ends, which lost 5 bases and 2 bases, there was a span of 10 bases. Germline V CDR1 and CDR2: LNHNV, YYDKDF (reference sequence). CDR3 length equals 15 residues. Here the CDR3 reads CATSGRQAGANVLTF. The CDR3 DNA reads TGTGCCACCAGCGGGCGACAGGCTGGGGCCAACGTCCTGACTTTC.

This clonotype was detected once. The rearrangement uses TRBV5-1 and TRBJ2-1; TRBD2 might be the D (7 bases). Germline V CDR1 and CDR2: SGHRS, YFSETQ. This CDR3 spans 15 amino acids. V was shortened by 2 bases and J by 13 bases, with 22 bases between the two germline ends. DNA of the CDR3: TGCGCCAGCAGCTTAGGGGGGGCCGCCAGGGTGGAACAGTTCTTC. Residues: CASSLGGAARVEQFF.

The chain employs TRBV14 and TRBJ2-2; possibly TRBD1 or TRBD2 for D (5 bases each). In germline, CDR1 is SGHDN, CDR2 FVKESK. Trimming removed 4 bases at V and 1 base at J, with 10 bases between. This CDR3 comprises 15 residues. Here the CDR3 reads CASSPGPMNTGELFF. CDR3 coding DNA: TGTGCCAGCAGCCCGGGACCCATGAACACCGGGGAGCTGTTTTTT.

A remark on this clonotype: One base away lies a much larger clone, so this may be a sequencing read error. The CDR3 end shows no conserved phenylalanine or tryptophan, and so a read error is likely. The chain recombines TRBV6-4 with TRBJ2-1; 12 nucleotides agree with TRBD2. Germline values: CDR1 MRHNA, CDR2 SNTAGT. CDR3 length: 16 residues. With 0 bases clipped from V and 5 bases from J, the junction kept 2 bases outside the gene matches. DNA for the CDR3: TGTGCCAGCAGTGACTCGGGGACTAGCGGGCACAATGAGCAGTTCTGC. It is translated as CASSDSGTSGHNEQFC.

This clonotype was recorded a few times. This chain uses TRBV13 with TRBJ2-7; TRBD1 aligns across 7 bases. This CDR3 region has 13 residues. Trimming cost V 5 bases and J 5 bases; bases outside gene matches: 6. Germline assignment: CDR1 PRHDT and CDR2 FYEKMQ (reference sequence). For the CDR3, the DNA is TGTGCCAGCAGCCCCGAGGGACAGCACGAGCAGTACTTC. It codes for CASSPEGQHEQYF.

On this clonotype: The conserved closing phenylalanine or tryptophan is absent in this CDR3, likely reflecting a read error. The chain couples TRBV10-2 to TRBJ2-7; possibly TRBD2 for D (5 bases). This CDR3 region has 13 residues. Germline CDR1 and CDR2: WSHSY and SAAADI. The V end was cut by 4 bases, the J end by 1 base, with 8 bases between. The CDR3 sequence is CASSVGDSYEQYS. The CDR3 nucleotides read TGCGCCAGCAGTGTCGGGGATTCCTACGAGCAGTACTCC.

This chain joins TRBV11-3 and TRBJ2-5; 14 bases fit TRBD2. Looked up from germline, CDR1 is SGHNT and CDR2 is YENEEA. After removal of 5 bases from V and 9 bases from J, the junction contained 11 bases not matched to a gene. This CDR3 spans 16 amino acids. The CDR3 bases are TGTGCCAGCAGCGAGGGACTAGCGGGAGAAAGAAGGGCCCAGTACTTC. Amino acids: CASSEGLAGERRAQYF.

The CDR3 coding sequence is TGCGCCAGCAGCTCCCGACTAGACAGCACAGATACGCAGTATTTT. It is translated as CASSSRLDSTDTQYF. V and J are TRBV5-1 and TRBJ2-3, with D possibly matching TRBD2 (6 bases). CDR3 length equals 15 residues. V was shortened by 3 bases and J by 0 bases, with 11 bases between the two germline ends. Germline V gene data show CDR1 as SGHRS and CDR2 as YFSETQ.

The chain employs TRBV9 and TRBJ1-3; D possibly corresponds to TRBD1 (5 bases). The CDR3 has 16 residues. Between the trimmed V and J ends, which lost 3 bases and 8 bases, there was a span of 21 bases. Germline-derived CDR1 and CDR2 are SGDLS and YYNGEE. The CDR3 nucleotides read TGTGCCAGCAGCGCTTCCCTAGGGGTGGGTAGGGACACCATATATTTT. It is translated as CASSASLGVGRDTIYF.

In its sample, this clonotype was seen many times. The CDR3 here is CASSDVGNTDTQYF. The CDR3 DNA reads as TGTGCCAGCAGTGATGTGGGGAACACAGATACGCAGTATTTT. V gene TRBV6-4 combines with J gene TRBJ2-3; the D is unclear. The CDR3 spans 14 residues. With 3 bases removed from V and 2 bases from J, the gap between germline ends came to 9 bases. Germline-derived CDR1 and CDR2 are MRHNA and SNTAGT.

CDR3 sequence reads: CASSETSGDYNEQYF. The CDR3 DNA follows: TGTGCCAGCAGTGAGACTAGCGGGGACTACAATGAGCAGTACTTC. The chain carries TRBV6-1 and TRBJ2-7; TRBD2 agrees at 11 bases. Germline CDR1 is MNHNS and CDR2 is SASEGT. V gave up 3 bases and J gave up 7 bases; unmatched junction bases: 8. This CDR3 has 15 residues.

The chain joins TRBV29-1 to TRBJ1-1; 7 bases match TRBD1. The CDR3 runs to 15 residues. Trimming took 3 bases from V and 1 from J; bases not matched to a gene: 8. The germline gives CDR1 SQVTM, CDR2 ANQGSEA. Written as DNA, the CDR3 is TGCAGCGTTGATTGGTCGGGACAGCAGAACACTGAAGCTTTCTTT. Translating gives CSVDWSGQQNTEAFF.